This T cell receptor (beta chain) was recovered during a study of T cell responses to AZD1222 COVID-19 vaccine. The CDR3 loop spans 15 amino acids. V lost 3 bases and J 4 bases, leaving 15 bases between the germline ends. The germline gives CDR1 MGHRA, CDR2 YSYEKL. Study-wide points: Spike-specific TCRs gained breadth and depth after people received two AZD1222 doses. Donors skewed white British and female; clonal diversity was possibly underestimated. The study found vaccine-associated CD4 TCRs spanning spike, dominant at 160-218 and 743-854.

Measured with immunoSEQ multiplex PCR; TCRdb has only the in-frame clones, and not every one. The sample holds 130,000 to 150,000 clones, 92% seen once. Note on this clone: Its antigen remains unknown.

The sample in question was peripheral blood, obtained on day 0 of AZD1222 vaccination. The TCR was taken from an adult in good health. The V call is TRBV4-1, the J call TRBJ1-2, with D possibly being TRBD1 (6 bases). The CDR3 region has the DNA TGCGCCAGCAGCCATGCCACAGGGTATCGCTATGGCTACACCTTC. This encodes CASSHATGYRYGYTF.